This T cell receptor (beta chain) was found in a study of beta chain features in type 1 diabetes. Study-wide results and caveats: Moderate yet significant TCRB CDR3 shortening was seen in Type 1 diabetes patients in all four CD4+ subsets.

cDNA synthesis used the whole RNA isolate, giving expressed TCRB sequences. TCRdb's table, derived via immunoSEQ multiplex PCR, lists solely in-frame clones and lacks some. Altogether around 310,000 clones are present, 13% being singletons, with the ten largest covering approximately 0.016%. As to this clone: Its antigen is still unknown.

The germline V and J ends were trimmed by 2 bases and 9 bases, with 23 bases remaining between them. This CDR3 contains 17 residues. CDR1 and CDR2 from the germline V gene are SGHDN and FVKESK. This clonotype was sampled from a woman aged 18-30 years with type 1 diabetes. Specimen: naive CD4+ T cells from blood. V and J are TRBV14 and TRBJ2-1, with D possibly being TRBD1 (6 bases). The DNA for the CDR3 is TGTGCCAGCAGCCAATTGAATGGGGGCGACAGGCGAGGTGAGCAGTTCTTC. It is translated as CASSQLNGGDRRGEQFF.